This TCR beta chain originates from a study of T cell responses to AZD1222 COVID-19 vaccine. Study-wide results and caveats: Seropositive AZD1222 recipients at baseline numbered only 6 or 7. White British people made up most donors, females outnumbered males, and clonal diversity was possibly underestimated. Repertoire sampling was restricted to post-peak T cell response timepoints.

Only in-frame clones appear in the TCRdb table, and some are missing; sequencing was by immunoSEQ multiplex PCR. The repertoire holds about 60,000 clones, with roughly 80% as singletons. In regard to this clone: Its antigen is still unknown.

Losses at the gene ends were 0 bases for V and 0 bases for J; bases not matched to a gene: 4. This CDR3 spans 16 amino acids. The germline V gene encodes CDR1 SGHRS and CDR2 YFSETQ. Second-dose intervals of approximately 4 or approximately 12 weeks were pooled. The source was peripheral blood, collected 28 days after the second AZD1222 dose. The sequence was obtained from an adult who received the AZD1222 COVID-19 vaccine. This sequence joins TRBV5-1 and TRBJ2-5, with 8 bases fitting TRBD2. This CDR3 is CASSLGRGAYQETQYF. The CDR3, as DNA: TGCGCCAGCAGCTTGGGGCGGGGGGCATACCAAGAGACCCAGTACTTC.